This T cell receptor beta chain was identified during a study of control samples from healthy donors and cancer patients. CDR1 is SGHRS, CDR2 YFSETQ, per germline. The CDR3 covers 16 residues. V gave up 0 bases and J gave up 4 bases, with 11 bases separating them. Sequencing used immunoSEQ multiplex PCR; TCRdb keeps in-frame clones, though not all of them. The data show over 150,000 clones, around 89% seen once. This clone was observed a handful of times. The chain links TRBV5-1 to TRBJ1-6, with D uncertain. The source of this sequence is a woman aged 50 to 60 in good health. The sample taken for sequencing was blood. CDR3 nucleotide sequence: TGCGCCAGCAGCTTGGCCGGTGCGAGGTATAATTCACCCCTCCACTTT. Protein sequence: CASSLAGARYNSPLHF.